This T cell receptor (beta chain) derives from a study of HIV-infected patients and healthy controls. Overall study findings and caveats: HIV-infected patients and controls differed significantly in mean usage of eight alpha and eight beta V genes. Unequal distinct sequence numbers between patients and controls complicated comparisons.

This clonotype was recorded many times. Its antigen remains unidentified. This CDR3 contains 14 residues. Germline CDR1 and CDR2: SGHRS and YFSETQ. V was shortened by 0 bases and J by 3 bases, with 10 bases between the two germline ends. Whole blood was used without fractionation, so all unsorted peripheral T cells were included. About 480 ng RNA was reverse transcribed with alpha and beta constant-region primers. Separate chain-specific third strand synthesis with multiplexing indices produced the alpha and beta libraries. TCRdb re-analysed the 5' RACE reads in MiXCR, keeping a single row per CDR3 protein. The data hold some 15,000 distinct CDR3 sequences, with 9.4% observed a single time.

This clonotype was sampled from an adult in good health. The chain is built from TRBV5-1 and TRBJ2-7; TRBD2 might be the D (5 bases). Input material: blood. The CDR3 protein is CASSLAVGVYEQYF. The CDR3 nucleotides are TGCGCCAGCAGCTTGGCGGTGGGAGTCTACGAGCAGTACTTC.